This is a list of T cell receptor beta chains from one sample in a study of T-cell reconstitution after alpha-beta-depleted transplantation in children. MiXCR, run by TCRdb on the PCR reads, gives a single entry per CDR3 protein. The repertoire includes some 240,000 distinct CDR3 sequences, over 9.5% of them detected once, and about 4.8% sits in the top ten. The specimen comprised PBMCs from the stem cell graft donor, sampled from the stem cell graft. The receptors stem from a human donor who donated a stem cell graft to a child with SCID. CDR3s include the opening cysteine and the closing phenylalanine or tryptophan. A D gene is named only where the DNA matches it firmly. A row's size may be missing; if present it is once, few, many or a size class.

d_call: -
v_call: TRBV20-1
clone_size: many
j_call: TRBJ2-3
cdr3_nt: TGCAGTGCTAGTGGCCCTCGGTGGCGAATCACAGATACGCAGTATTTT
cdr3_aa: CSASGPRWRITDTQYF

d_call: TRBD1
v_call: TRBV4-1
clone_size: many
j_call: TRBJ1-2
cdr3_nt: TGCGCCAGCAGCCAAGTTTCCCTACGACAGGGGAACTATGGCTACACCTTC
cdr3_aa: CASSQVSLRQGNYGYTF

d_call: -
v_call: TRBV4-2
clone_size: few
j_call: TRBJ1-4
cdr3_nt: TGTGCCAGCAGCCTACAGGGAGCGATGGAAAAACTGTTTTTT
cdr3_aa: CASSLQGAMEKLFF

d_call: -
v_call: TRBV7-2
clone_size: many
j_call: TRBJ1-1
cdr3_nt: TGTGCCAGCAGCTTAGTGGGACACTTGAACACTGAAGCTTTCTTT
cdr3_aa: CASSLVGHLNTEAFF

d_call: -
v_call: TRBV20-1
clone_size: once
j_call: TRBJ2-1
cdr3_nt: TGCAGTGCTGCCCCGGGACTTATACTTGAGCAGTTCTTC
cdr3_aa: CSAAPGLILEQFF

d_call: TRBD1
v_call: TRBV6-2/TRBV6-3
clone_size: many
j_call: TRBJ1-3
cdr3_nt: TGTGCCAGCAGTCGGACAGGCCCCCGCTCTGGAAACACCATATATTTT
cdr3_aa: CASSRTGPRSGNTIYF

d_call: -
v_call: TRBV7-6
clone_size: -
j_call: TRBJ2-3
cdr3_nt: TGTGCCAGCAGCTTAGGGCGGGGTCGGACCAGAGATACGCAGTATTTT
cdr3_aa: CASSLGRGRTRDTQYF

d_call: TRBD1
v_call: TRBV12-3/TRBV12-4
clone_size: many
j_call: TRBJ1-2
cdr3_nt: TGTGCCAGCAGTTCACGACAGGGCCCTTATGGCTACACCTTC
cdr3_aa: CASSSRQGPYGYTF

d_call: TRBD1
v_call: TRBV3-1
clone_size: many
j_call: TRBJ2-2
cdr3_nt: TGTGCCAGCAGCCAAAATGTTGGGACAGCCAACACCGGGGAGCTGTTTTTT
cdr3_aa: CASSQNVGTANTGELFF

d_call: -
v_call: TRBV6-4
clone_size: many
j_call: TRBJ2-3
cdr3_nt: TGTGCCAGCAGTGACTCGGGACGTATAGACACAGATACGCAGTATTTT
cdr3_aa: CASSDSGRIDTDTQYF

d_call: -
v_call: TRBV7-3
clone_size: many
j_call: TRBJ1-1
cdr3_nt: TGTGCCAGCAGCTTGACTACAGGGATTCCGGGAATGAACACTGAAGCTTTCTTT
cdr3_aa: CASSLTTGIPGMNTEAFF